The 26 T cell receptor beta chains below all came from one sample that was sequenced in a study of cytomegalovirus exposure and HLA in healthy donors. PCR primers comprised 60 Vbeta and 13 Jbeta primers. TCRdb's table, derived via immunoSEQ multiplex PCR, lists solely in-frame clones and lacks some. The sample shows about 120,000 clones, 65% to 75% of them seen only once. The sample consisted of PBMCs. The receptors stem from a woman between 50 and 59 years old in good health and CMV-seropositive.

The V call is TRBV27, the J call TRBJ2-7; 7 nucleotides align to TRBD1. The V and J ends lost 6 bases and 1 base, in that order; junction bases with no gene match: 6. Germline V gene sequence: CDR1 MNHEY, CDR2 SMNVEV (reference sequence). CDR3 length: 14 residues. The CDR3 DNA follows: TGTGCCAGCAGGGTCAACAGGGGTTCCTACGAGCAGTACTTC. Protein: CASRVNRGSYEQYF.

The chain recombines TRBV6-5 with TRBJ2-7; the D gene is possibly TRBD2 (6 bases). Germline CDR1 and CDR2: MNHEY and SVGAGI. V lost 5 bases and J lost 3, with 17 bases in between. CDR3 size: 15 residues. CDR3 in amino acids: CASSPPTREGYEQYF. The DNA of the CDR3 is TGTGCCAGCAGTCCCCCTACGCGGGAAGGCTACGAGCAGTACTTC.

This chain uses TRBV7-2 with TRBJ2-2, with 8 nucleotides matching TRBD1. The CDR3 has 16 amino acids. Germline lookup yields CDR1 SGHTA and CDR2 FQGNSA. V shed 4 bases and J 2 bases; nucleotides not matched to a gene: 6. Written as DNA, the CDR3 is TGTGCCAGCAGCTCCCCCGGGACAGGTAACACCGGGGAGCTGTTTTTT. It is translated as CASSSPGTGNTGELFF.

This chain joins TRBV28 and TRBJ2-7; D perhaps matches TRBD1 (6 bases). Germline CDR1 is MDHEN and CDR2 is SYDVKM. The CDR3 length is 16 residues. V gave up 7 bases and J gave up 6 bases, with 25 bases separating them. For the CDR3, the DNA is TGTGCCAGCAACCAGGGGTCCAGCACGCAAGCACGCGAGCAGTACTTC. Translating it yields CASNQGSSTQAREQYF.

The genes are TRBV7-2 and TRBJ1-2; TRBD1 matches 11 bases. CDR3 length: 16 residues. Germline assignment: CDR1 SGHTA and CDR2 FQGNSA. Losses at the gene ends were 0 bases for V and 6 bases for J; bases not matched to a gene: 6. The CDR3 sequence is CASSLAWTGGVNGYTF. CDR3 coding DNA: TGTGCCAGCAGCTTAGCGTGGACAGGGGGCGTTAATGGCTACACCTTC.

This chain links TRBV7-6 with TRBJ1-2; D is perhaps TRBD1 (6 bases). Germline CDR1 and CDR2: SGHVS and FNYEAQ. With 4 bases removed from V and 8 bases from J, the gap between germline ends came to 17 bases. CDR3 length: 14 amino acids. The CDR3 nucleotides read TGTGCCAGCAGCTCCATACATCGAACAGGGGGCTACACCTTC. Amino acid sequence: CASSSIHRTGGYTF. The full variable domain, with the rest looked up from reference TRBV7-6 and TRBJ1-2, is GAGVSQSPRYKVTKRGQDVALRCDPISGHVSLYWYRQALGQGPEFLTYFNYEAQQDKSGLPNDRFSAERPEGSISTLTIQRTEQRDSAMYRCASSSIHRTGGYTFGSGTRLTVV.

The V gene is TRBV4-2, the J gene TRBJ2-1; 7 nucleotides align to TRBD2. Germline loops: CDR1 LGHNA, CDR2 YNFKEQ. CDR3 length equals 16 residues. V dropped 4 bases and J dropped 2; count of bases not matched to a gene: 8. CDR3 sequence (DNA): TGTGCCAGCAGCCCAGGAGAAGCGGGAACCTACAATGAGCAGTTCTTC. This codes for CASSPGEAGTYNEQFF.

The CDR3 region has the DNA TGTGCCACCGCGCGACAACACAGGACTAATGAAAAACTGTTTTTT. It translates to CATARQHRTNEKLFF. V gene TRBV6-1 combines with J gene TRBJ1-4; D perhaps matches TRBD1 (5 bases). CDR3 size: 15 residues. V shed 10 bases and J shed 2 bases, with 17 bases lying between them. In germline, CDR1 is MNHNS, CDR2 SASEGT.

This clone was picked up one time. CDR3 residues: CASRTGLDGYTF. CDR3 DNA: TGTGCCAGCAGAACAGGGTTGGATGGCTACACCTTC. This rearrangement joins TRBV7-9 to TRBJ1-2; a weak D match, TRBD1 (6 bases). Trimming cost V 6 bases and J 6 bases, with 11 bases left between them. The germline CDR1 and CDR2 sequences are SEHNR and FQNEAQ (reference sequence). The CDR3 sequence is 12 residues long.

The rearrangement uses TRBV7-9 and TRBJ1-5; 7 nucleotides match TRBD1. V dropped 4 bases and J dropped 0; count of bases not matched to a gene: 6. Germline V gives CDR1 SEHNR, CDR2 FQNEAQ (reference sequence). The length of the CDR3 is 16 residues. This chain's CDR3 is CASSSQGIASNQPQHF. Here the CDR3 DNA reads TGTGCCAGCAGCTCACAGGGGATAGCTAGCAATCAGCCCCAGCATTTT.

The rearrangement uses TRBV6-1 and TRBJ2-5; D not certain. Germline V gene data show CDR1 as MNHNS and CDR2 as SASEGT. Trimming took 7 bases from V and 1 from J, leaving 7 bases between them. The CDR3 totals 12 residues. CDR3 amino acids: CASTGPQETQYF. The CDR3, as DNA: TGTGCCAGCACTGGCCCCCAAGAGACCCAGTACTTC.

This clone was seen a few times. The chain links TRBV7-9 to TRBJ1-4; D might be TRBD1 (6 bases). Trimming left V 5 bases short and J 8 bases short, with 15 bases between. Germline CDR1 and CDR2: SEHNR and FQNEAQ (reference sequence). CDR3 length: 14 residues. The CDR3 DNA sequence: TGTGCCAGCAGCCTCGCAGGGGTGGGAGAAAAACTGTTTTTT. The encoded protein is CASSLAGVGEKLFF.

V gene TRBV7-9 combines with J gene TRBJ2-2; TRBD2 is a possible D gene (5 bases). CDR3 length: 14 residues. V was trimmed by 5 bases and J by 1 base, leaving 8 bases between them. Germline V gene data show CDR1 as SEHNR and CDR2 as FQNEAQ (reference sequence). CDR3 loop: CASSPRGNTGELFF. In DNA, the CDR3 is TGTGCCAGCAGCCCCCGGGGGAACACCGGGGAGCTGTTTTTT.

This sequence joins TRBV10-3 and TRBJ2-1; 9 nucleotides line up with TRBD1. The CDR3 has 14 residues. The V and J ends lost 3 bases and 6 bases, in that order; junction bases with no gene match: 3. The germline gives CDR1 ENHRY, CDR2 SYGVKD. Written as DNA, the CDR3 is TGTGCCATCAGTGATTTGGGACAGGGCAATGAGCAGTTCTTC. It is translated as CAISDLGQGNEQFF.

The CDR3 is CASSEAWAVDGYTF. DNA of the CDR3: TGTGCCAGCAGTGAAGCTTGGGCAGTCGATGGCTACACCTTC. The V gene is TRBV6-1, the J gene TRBJ1-2, with D unresolved. This CDR3 has 14 amino acids. Deletions cut 0 bases from V and 6 bases from J, with 11 bases between. Germline V gene sequence: CDR1 MNHNS, CDR2 SASEGT.

CDR3 in amino acids: CASSLSLSGDTEAFF. The CDR3 DNA reads TGTGCCAGCAGCTTAAGTCTGTCGGGGGACACTGAAGCTTTCTTT. V gene TRBV11-2 combines with J gene TRBJ1-1; possibly TRBD1 for D (5 bases). The germline V gene has CDR1 SGHAT and CDR2 FQNNGV. This CDR3 has 15 residues. Trimming removed 2 bases at V and 3 bases at J, with 13 bases between. Drawing the rest from reference TRBV11-2 and TRBJ1-1, the complete variable domain is EAGVAQSPRYKIIEKRQSVAFWCNPISGHATLYWYQQILGQGPKLLIQFQNNGVVDDSQLPKDRFSAERLKGVDSTLKIQPAKLEDSAVYLCASSLSLSGDTEAFFGQGTRLTVV.

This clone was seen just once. The CDR3 spells CASRRQGADEQYF. CDR3 nucleotide sequence: TGCGCCAGCAGACGACAGGGTGCCGACGAGCAGTACTTC. V and J are TRBV10-2 and TRBJ2-7; 7 bases map to TRBD1. In germline, CDR1 is WSHSY, CDR2 SAAADI. The trim removed 6 bases at V and 5 bases at J, leaving 7 bases unmatched. This CDR3 spans 13 amino acids.

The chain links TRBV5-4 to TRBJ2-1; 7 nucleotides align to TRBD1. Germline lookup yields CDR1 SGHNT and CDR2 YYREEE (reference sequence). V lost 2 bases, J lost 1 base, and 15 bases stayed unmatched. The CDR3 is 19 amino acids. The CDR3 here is CASSFRAKPRQGSYNEQFF. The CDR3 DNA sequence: TGTGCCAGCAGCTTTAGGGCGAAACCAAGACAGGGATCCTACAATGAGCAGTTCTTC.

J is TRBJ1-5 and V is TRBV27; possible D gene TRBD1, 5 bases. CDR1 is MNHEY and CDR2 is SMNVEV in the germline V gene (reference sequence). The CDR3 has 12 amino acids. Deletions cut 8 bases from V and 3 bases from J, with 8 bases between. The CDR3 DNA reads TGTGCCAGCCGACAGTACAATCAGCCCCAGCATTTT. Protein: CASRQYNQPQHF.

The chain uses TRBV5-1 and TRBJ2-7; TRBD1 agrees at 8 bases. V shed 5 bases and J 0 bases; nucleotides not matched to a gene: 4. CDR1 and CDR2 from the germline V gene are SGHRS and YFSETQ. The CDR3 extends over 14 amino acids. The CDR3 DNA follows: TGCGCCAGCAGGGGACAGGTAACCTCCTACGAGCAGTACTTC. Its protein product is CASRGQVTSYEQYF.

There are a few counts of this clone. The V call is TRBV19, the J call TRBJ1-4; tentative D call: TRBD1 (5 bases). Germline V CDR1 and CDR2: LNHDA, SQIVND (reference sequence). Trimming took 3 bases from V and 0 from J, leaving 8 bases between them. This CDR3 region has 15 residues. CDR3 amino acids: CASSMTEATNEKLFF. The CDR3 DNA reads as TGTGCCAGTAGTATGACAGAGGCAACTAATGAAAAACTGTTTTTT.

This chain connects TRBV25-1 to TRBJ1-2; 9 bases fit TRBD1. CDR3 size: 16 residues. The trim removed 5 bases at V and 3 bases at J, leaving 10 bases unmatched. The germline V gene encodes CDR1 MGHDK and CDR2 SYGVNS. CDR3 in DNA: TGTGCCAGCAGTCGGGGACAGGGTATCCTGGACTATGGCTACACCTTC. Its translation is CASSRGQGILDYGYTF.

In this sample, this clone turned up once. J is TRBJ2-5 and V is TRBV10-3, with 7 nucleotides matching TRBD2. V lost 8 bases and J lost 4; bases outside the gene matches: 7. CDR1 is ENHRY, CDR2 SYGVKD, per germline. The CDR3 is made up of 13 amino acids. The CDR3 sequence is CAISVAGPETQYF. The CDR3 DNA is TGTGCCATCTCCGTAGCGGGCCCAGAGACCCAGTACTTC.

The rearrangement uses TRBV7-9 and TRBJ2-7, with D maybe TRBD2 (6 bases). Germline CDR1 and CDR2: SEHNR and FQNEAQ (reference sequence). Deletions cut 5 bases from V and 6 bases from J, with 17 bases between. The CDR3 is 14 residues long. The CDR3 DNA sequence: TGTGCCAGCAGCCCATGGGGGGAGGTGACCGAGCAGTACTTC. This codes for CASSPWGEVTEQYF. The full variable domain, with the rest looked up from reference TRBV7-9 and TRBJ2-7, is DTGVSQNPRHKITKRGQNVTFRCDPISEHNRLYWYRQTLGQGPEFLTYFQNEAQLEKSRLLSDRFSAERPKGSFSTLEIQRTEQGDSAMYLCASSPWGEVTEQYFGPGTRLTVT.

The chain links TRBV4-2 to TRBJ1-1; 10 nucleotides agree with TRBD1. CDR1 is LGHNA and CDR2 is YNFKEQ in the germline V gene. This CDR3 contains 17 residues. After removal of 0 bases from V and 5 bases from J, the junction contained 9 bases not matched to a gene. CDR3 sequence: CASSQDPRTGGRTEAFF. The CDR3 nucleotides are TGTGCCAGCAGCCAAGATCCTAGGACAGGGGGGAGGACTGAAGCTTTCTTT.

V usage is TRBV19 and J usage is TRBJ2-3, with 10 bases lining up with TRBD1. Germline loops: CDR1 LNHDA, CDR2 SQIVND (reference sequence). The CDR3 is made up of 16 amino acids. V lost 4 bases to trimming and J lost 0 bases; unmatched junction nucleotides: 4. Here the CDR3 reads CASSRQGAQSTDTQYF. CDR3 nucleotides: TGTGCCAGTAGTAGACAGGGGGCGCAAAGCACAGATACGCAGTATTTT.